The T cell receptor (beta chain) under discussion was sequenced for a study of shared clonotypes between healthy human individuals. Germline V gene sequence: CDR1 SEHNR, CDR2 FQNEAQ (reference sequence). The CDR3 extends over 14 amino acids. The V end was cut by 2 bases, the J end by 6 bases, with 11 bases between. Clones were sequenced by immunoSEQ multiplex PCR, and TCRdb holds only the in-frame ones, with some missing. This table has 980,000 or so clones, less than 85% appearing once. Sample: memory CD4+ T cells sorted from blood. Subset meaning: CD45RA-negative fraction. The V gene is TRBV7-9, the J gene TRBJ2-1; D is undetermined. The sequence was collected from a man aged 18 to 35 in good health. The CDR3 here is CASSLSLASNEQFF. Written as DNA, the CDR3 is TGTGCCAGCAGCTTAAGCTTGGCTTCCAATGAGCAGTTCTTC. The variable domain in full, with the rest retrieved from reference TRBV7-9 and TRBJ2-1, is DTGVSQNPRHKITKRGQNVTFRCDPISEHNRLYWYRQTLGQGPEFLTYFQNEAQLEKSRLLSDRFSAERPKGSFSTLEIQRTEQGDSAMYLCASSLSLASNEQFFGPGTRLTVL.